This section outlines one T cell receptor (beta chain) sequence together with its context. Seattle-derived patients entered the study during active infection and were followed longitudinally. TCRdb keeps only in-frame clones here, not all; method: immunoSEQ multiplex PCR. The data show 100,000 to 150,000 clones, roughly four fifths seen once. The data derive from a study of blood T cell repertoires in COVID-19. Sample: peripheral blood. The sequence was collected from a man aged 30 to 45 with COVID-19, enrolled during active disease.

CDR3 DNA: TGTGCCAGTAGAGAGCGGGGTGGGAACACCGGGGAGCTGTTTTTT. As protein: CASRERGGNTGELFF. The chain recombines TRBV19 with TRBJ2-2, with TRBD2 matching 7 bases. Trimming cost V 6 bases and J 1 base; bases outside gene matches: 5. Germline V gene sequence: CDR1 LNHDA, CDR2 SQIVND (reference sequence). This CDR3 region has 15 residues.